The TCR beta chain under discussion was sequenced for a study of T cells in women clearing cervical HPV infection. About the research overall: Donors had HPV16-related CIN3 or worse; 2 had invasive cancer. Controls' single incident HPV16 infection cleared within 12 months without precancer. Case blood was drawn when the lesion was first found; control blood after infection became undetectable. Study-wide points: TRBV6-7 relative abundance averaged approximately 0.1% in cases and 0.15% to 0.2% in controls.

The V gene lost 6 bases and the J gene lost 3 bases, with 9 bases spanning the gap. Germline lookup yields CDR1 SGDLS and CDR2 YYNGEE. The CDR3 sequence is 12 residues long. Method: immunoSEQ multiplex PCR; TCRdb's copy keeps in-frame clones and lacks some. The sample yields more than 25,000 clones, of which the top ten take up 3.7%. As for this clone: Its antigen remains unknown. The CDR3 end falls 3 residues outside the read, so it is completed with the germline J gene.

The chain is built from TRBV9 and TRBJ1-2, with a weak D call TRBD1 (6 bases). Sequenced sample: blood buffy coat. The origin of this receptor is a woman between 18 and 70 years old with a cervical HPV16 infection that either progressed to CIN3+ or cleared (not recorded which). The CDR3 loop reads CASTGTHYGYTF. The covered CDR3 bases are TGTGCCAGCACCGGGACACACTATGGC.